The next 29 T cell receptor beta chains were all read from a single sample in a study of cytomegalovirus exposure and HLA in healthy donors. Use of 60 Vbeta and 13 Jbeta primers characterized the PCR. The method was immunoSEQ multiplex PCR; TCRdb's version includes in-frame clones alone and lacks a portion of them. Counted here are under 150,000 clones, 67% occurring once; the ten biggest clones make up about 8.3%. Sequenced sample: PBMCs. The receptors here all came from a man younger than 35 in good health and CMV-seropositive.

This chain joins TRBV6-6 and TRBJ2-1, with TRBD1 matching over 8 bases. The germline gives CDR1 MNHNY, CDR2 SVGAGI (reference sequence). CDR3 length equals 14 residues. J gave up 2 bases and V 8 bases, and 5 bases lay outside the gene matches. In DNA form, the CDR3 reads TGTGCCAGCGCAAGACAGGGGACCTACAATGAGCAGTTCTTC. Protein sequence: CASARQGTYNEQFF.

CDR3 sequence: CASSFVGVEQFF. The DNA for the CDR3 is TGTGCCAGCAGCTTTGTAGGGGTAGAGCAGTTCTTC. J is TRBJ2-1 and V is TRBV5-4; D might be TRBD1 (5 bases). The V end lost 2 bases, the J end lost 10 bases, and 10 bases lay between the germline ends. Germline CDR1 reads SGHNT; CDR2 reads YYREEE (reference sequence). The length of the CDR3 is 12 residues.

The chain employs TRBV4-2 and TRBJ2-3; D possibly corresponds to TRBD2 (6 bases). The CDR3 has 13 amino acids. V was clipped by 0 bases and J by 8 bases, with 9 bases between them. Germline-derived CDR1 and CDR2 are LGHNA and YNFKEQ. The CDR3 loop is CASSQDGGCTQYF. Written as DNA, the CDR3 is TGTGCCAGCAGCCAAGATGGAGGGTGTACGCAGTATTTT.

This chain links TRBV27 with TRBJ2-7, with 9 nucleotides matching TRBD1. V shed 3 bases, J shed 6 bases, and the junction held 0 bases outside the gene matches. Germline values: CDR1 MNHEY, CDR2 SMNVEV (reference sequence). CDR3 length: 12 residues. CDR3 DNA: TGTGCCAGCAGTTTGACAGGGGGCGAGCAGTACTTC. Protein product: CASSLTGGEQYF.

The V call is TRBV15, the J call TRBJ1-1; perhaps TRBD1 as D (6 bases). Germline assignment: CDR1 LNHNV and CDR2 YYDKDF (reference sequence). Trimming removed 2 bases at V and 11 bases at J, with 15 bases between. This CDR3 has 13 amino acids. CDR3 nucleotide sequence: TGTGCCACCAGCAGACACAGGGTGACGGGGGCTTTCTTT. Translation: CATSRHRVTGAFF.

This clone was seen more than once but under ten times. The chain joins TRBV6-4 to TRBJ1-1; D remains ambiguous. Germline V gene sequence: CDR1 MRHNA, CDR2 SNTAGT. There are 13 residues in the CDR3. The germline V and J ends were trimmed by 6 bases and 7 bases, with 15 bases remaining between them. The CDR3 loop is CASSLSEPREAFF. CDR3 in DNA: TGTGCCAGCAGCCTAAGTGAGCCTCGTGAAGCTTTCTTT.

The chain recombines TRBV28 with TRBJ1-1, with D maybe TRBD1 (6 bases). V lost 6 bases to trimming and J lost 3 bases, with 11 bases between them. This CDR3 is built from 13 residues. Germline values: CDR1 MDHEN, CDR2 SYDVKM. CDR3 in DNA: TGTGCCAGCAGCGATGCAGGGGACACTGAAGCTTTCTTT. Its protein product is CASSDAGDTEAFF.

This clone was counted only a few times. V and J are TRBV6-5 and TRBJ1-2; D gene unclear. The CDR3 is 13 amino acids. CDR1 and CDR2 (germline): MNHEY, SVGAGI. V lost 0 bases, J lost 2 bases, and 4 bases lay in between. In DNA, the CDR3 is TGTGCCAGCAGTTACTCGCAGAACTATGGCTACACCTTC. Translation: CASSYSQNYGYTF.

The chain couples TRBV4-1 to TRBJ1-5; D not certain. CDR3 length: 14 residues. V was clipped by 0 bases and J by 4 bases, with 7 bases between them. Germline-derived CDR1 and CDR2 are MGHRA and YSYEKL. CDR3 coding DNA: TGCGCCAGCAGCCAAGAGGCAGGAAATCAGCCCCAGCATTTT. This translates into CASSQEAGNQPQHF.

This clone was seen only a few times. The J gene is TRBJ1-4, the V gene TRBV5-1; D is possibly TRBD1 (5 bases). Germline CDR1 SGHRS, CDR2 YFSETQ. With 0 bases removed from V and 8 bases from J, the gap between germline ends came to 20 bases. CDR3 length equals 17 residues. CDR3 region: CASSLVAGPLSTEKLFF. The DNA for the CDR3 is TGCGCCAGCAGCTTGGTTGCAGGGCCTTTAAGTACCGAAAAACTGTTTTTT.

This CDR3 reads CASSLRGSSYNEQFF. The CDR3 region has the DNA TGTGCCAGTAGTCTGCGGGGAAGCTCCTACAATGAGCAGTTCTTC. V usage is TRBV19 and J usage is TRBJ2-1; D possibly corresponds to TRBD2 (6 bases). V lost 5 bases and J lost 0, with 11 bases in between. CDR3 length: 15 amino acids. Germline V gene data show CDR1 as LNHDA and CDR2 as SQIVND (reference sequence).

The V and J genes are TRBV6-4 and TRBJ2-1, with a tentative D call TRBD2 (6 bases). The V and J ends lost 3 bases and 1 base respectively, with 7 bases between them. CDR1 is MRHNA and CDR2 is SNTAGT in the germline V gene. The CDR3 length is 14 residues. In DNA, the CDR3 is TGTGCCAGCAGTGAGGGGGGTTCCTACAATGAGCAGTTCTTC. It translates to CASSEGGSYNEQFF.

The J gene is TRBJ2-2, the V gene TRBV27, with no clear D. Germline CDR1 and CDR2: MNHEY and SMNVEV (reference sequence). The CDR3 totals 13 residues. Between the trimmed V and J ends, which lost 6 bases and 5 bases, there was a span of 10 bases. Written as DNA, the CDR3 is TGTGCCAGCAGGGCAGTAGCAACCGGGGAGCTGTTTTTT. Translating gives CASRAVATGELFF.

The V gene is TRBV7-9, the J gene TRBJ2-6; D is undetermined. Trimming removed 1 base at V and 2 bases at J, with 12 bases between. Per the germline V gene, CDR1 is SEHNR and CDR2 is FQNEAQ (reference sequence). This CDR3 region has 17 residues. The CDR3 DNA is TGTGCCAGCAGCTTAGACCCCCGGCAGGCTGGGGCCAACGTCCTGACTTTC. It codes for CASSLDPRQAGANVLTF.

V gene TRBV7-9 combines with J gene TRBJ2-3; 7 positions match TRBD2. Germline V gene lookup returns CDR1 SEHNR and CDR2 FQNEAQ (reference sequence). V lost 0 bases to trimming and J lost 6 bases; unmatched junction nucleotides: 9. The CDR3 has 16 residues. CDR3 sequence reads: CASSLAVSGEGDTQYF. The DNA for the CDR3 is TGTGCCAGCAGCTTAGCGGTCAGCGGGGAGGGGGATACGCAGTATTTT.

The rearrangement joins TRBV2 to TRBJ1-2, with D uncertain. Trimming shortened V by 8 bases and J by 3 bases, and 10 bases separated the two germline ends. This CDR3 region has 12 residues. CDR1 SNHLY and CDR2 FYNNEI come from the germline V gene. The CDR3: CASERRYYGYTF. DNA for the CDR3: TGTGCCAGCGAGAGGCGGTACTATGGCTACACCTTC.

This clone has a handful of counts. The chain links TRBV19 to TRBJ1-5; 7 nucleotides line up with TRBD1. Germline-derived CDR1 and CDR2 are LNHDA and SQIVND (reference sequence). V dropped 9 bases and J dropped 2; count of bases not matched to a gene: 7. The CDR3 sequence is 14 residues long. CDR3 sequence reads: CASRQGGGNQPQHF. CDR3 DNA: TGTGCCAGCAGACAGGGAGGTGGCAATCAGCCCCAGCATTTT.

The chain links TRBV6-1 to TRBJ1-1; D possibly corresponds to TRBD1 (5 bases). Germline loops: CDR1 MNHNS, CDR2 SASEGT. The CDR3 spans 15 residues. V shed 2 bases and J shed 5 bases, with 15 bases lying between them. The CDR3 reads CASSEIFQGRTEAFF. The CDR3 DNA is TGTGCCAGCAGTGAAATATTCCAGGGTAGAACTGAAGCTTTCTTT.

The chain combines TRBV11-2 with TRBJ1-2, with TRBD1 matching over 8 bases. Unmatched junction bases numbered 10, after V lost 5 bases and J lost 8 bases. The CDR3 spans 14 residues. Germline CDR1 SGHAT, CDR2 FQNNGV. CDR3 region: CASSLKQGVGGYTF. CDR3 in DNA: TGTGCCAGCAGCCTGAAACAGGGGGTCGGAGGCTACACCTTC.

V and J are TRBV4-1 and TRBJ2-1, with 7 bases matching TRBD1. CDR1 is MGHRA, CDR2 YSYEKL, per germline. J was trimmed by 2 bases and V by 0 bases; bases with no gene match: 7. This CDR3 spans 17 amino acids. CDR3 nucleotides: TGCGCCAGCAGCCAAGATCAGGCACAGGGGACCTACAATGAGCAGTTCTTC. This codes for CASSQDQAQGTYNEQFF.

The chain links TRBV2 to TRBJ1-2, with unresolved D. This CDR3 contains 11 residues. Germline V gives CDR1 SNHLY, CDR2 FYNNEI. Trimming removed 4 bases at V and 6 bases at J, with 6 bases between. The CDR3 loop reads CASSVLDGYTF. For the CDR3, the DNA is TGTGCCAGCAGTGTCCTTGATGGCTACACCTTC.

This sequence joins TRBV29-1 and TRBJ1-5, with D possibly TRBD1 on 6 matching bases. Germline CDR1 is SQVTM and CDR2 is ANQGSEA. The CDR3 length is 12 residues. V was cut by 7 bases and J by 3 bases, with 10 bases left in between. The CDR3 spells CSARDNNQPQHF. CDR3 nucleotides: TGCAGCGCCCGGGACAACAATCAGCCCCAGCATTTT.

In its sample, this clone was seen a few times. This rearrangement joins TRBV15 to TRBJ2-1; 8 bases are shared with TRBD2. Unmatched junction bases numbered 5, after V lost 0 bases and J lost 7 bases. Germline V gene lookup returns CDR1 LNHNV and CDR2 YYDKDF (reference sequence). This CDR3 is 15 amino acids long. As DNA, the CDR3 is TGTGCCACCAGCAGAGATGTGGGACTAGTAAATGAGCAGTTCTTC. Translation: CATSRDVGLVNEQFF. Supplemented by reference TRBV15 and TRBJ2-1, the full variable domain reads DAMVIQNPRYQVTQFGKPVTLSCSQTLNHNVMYWYQQKSSQAPKLLFHYYDKDFNNEADTPDNFQSRRPNTSFCFLDIRSPGLGDTAMYLCATSRDVGLVNEQFFGPGTRLTVL.

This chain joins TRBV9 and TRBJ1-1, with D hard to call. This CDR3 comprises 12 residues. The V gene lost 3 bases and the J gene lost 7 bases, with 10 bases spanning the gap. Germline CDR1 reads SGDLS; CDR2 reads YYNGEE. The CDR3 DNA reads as TGTGCCAGCAGCGCGGGGAGCGATGAAGCTTTCTTT. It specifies CASSAGSDEAFF.

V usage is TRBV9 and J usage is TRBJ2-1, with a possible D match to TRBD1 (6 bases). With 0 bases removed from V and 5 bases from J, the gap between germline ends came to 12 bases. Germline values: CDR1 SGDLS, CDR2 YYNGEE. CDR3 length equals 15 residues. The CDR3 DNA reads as TGTGCCAGCAGCGTAGAATTGGGGGCACACAATGAGCAGTTCTTC. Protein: CASSVELGAHNEQFF. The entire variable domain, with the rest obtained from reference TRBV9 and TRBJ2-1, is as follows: DSGVTQTPKHLITATGQRVTLRCSPRSGDLSVYWYQQSLDQGLQFLIQYYNGEERAKGNILERFSAQQFPDLHSELNLSSLELGDSALYFCASSVELGAHNEQFFGPGTRLTVL.

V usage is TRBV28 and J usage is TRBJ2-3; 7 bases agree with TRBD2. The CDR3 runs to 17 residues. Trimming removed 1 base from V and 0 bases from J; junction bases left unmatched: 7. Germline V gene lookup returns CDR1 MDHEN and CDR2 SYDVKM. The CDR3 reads CASSLSLAETSTDTQYF. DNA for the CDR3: TGTGCCAGCAGTTTATCCCTAGCGGAGACTAGCACAGATACGCAGTATTTT.

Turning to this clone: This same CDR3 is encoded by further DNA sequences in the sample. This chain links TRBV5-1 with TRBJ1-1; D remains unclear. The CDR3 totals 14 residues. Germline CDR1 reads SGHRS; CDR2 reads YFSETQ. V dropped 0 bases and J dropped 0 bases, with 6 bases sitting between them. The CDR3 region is CASSLAGMNTEAFF. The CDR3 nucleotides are TGCGCCAGCAGCTTGGCGGGAATGAACACTGAAGCTTTCTTT.

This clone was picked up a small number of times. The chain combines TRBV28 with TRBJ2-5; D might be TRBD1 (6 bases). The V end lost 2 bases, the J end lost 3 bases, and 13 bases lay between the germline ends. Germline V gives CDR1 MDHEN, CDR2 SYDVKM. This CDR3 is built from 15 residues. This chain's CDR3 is CASSLMASGEETQYF. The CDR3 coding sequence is TGTGCCAGCAGTTTAATGGCCTCAGGGGAAGAGACCCAGTACTTC.

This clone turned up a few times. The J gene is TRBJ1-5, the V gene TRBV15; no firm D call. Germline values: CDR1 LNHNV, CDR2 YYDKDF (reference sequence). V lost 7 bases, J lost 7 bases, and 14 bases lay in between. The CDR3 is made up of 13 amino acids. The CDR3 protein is CATNPDLKQPQHF. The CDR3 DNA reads TGTGCCACCAACCCGGACTTAAAGCAGCCCCAGCATTTT.